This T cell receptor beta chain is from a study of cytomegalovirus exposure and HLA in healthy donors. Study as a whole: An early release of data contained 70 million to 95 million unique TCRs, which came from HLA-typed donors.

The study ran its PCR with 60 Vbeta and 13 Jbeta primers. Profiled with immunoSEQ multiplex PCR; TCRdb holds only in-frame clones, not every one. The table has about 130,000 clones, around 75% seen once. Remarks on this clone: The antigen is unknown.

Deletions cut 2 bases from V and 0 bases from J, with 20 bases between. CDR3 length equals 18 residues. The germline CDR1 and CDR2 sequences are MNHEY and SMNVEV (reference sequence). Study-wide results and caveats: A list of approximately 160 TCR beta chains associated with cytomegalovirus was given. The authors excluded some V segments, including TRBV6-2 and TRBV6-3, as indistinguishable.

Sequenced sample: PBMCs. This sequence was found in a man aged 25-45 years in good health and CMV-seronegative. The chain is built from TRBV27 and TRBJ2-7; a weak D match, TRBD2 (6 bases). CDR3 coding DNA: TGTGCCAGCAGTTTAAGATTCGGGAGCACTTACGACTCCTACGAGCAGTACTTC. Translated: CASSLRFGSTYDSYEQYF.